The present T cell receptor beta chain was sequenced within a study of T cells in Graves' hyperthyroidism and ophthalmopathy. Overall study results and limits: Ophthalmopathy and stable hyperthyroidism were told apart by a 13 V-J model.

On this clonotype: Antigen specificity is unknown.

This CDR3 has 12 residues. The V and J ends lost 2 bases and 6 bases respectively, with 5 bases between them. The germline CDR1 and CDR2 sequences are SNHLY and FYNNEI. It was less than 13 ml of fresh peripheral blood that supplied the PBMCs. It was RNA transcripts that yielded the amplified TCR beta CDR3 regions. HTBI primers were used for first-round RT-PCR of the TCR CDR3. MiXCR, run by TCRdb on the multiplex PCR reads, gives a single entry per CDR3 protein. The repertoire includes some 550,000 distinct CDR3 sequences, less than 25% of them detected once, and more than 20% sits in the top ten. This chain connects TRBV2 to TRBJ1-3; D is undetermined. The TCR sequence derives from a man aged 18 to 29 with Graves' hyperthyroidism. The sample consisted of blood. The CDR3 region is CASSEWVNTIYF. DNA of the CDR3: TGTGCCAGCAGTGAATGGGTAAACACCATATATTTT.